Here is one T cell receptor (beta chain) with its context. What it binds is unknown. Researchers ran the PCR with 60 Vbeta and 13 Jbeta primers. This table comes from immunoSEQ multiplex PCR, and its TCRdb copy is limited to in-frame clones, with some not included. The table shows over 75,000 clones, with roughly nine tenths occurring only once. This entry comes from a study of cytomegalovirus exposure and HLA in healthy donors. Study information: Membership in the Caucasian-associated ancestry cluster was found for around four fifths of approximately 380 genotyped donors. Findings and limits, study-wide: Evidence from a later analysis indicated that most CMV-associated TCR beta chains looked HLA-restricted. The classifier, whose performance was assessed in both the original and validation cohorts, reportedly diagnosed cytomegalovirus status with high specificity and sensitivity.

CDR1 and CDR2 from the germline V gene are MNHEY and SMNVEV (reference sequence). The CDR3 sequence is 14 residues long. J lost 5 bases, V lost 2 bases, and 5 bases had no gene match. The origin of this receptor is a man under 40 in good health and CMV-seropositive. Input material: PBMCs. V gene TRBV27 combines with J gene TRBJ2-7, with TRBD2 matching 8 bases. Here the CDR3 reads CASSLPGRVDEQYF. The CDR3 bases are TGTGCCAGCAGTTTACCCGGGAGGGTCGACGAGCAGTACTTC.